This T cell receptor beta chain was recovered during a study of cytomegalovirus exposure and HLA in healthy donors. The donors were in the approximately 120-subject validation cohort; that cohort was separate from the roughly 730-subject first cohort. Broader study findings: Rare TCR sequences predominated, though certain public TCRs were found in many donors. Cytomegalovirus association was assigned to more than 150 TCR beta chains.

CDR1 MNHEY and CDR2 SVGAGI come from the germline V gene. CDR3 length: 11 amino acids. With V trimmed by 6 bases and J by 13 bases, 5 bases remained unmatched. Some clones are missing from TCRdb's copy, which holds only in-frame ones; the method was immunoSEQ multiplex PCR. This sample yields about 140,000 clones, of which 70% to 90% are seen a single time; just under 8% belongs to the top ten. About this clone: The antigen is unknown.

This sequence originates from a woman under 30 in good health and CMV-seropositive. The chain recombines TRBV6-5 with TRBJ2-1; 8 nucleotides agree with TRBD1. The sample taken for sequencing was PBMCs. This CDR3 reads CASSHGQGQFF. DNA for the CDR3: TGTGCCAGCAGCCACGGACAGGGTCAGTTCTTC.